Each of the 16 T cell receptor beta chains below was sequenced from the same sample in a study of blood T cell repertoires in COVID-19 (TCRdb year 2020). Library preparation used the immunoSEQ multiplex PCR assay. The table was pulled from immuneACCESS by TCRdb, which kept in-frame rearrangements only. Such tables lose some clones; where checked, under half of the loss comes from unresolved V genes, and the rest has no known cause. A total of around 320,000 clones appear in this sample, about nine tenths of them only once. The ten largest clones represent roughly 6.9% of the sample. Sequenced: peripheral blood. Source of these receptors: a woman between 25 and 40 years old who had recovered from COVID-19.

The chain carries TRBV5-4 and TRBJ2-3, with TRBD2 matching 10 bases. V gave up 5 bases and J gave up 4 bases; unmatched junction bases: 7. The CDR3 runs 15 residues. Germline V CDR1 and CDR2: SGHNT, YYREEE (reference sequence). The DNA for the CDR3 is TGTGCCAGCAGACTAAGCGGGGGGGCTTCAGATACGCAGTATTTT. It translates to CASRLSGGASDTQYF. The variable domain in full, completed from reference TRBV5-4 and TRBJ2-3, reads ETGVTQSPTHLIKTRGQQVTLRCSSQSGHNTVSWYQQALGQGPQFIFQYYREEENGRGNFPPRFSGLQFPNYSSELNVNALELDDSALYLCASRLSGGASDTQYFGPGTRLTVL.

This sequence joins TRBV27 and TRBJ1-1, with D perhaps matching TRBD1 (5 bases). CDR1 is MNHEY, CDR2 SMNVEV, per germline (reference sequence). This CDR3 is built from 13 residues. Deletions cut 3 bases from V and 4 bases from J, with 9 bases between. The CDR3 region is CASSFRVSTEAFF. In DNA, the CDR3 is TGTGCCAGCAGTTTCAGGGTAAGCACTGAAGCTTTCTTT.

The rearrangement uses TRBV5-1 and TRBJ2-7, with TRBD1 as a possible D gene (6 bases). Between the trimmed V and J ends, which lost 1 base and 2 bases, there was a span of 16 bases. CDR3 size: 16 residues. Germline values: CDR1 SGHRS, CDR2 YFSETQ. In nucleotides, the CDR3 is TGCGCCAGCAGCTTGAGGTCGCAGGGGATACCCTACGAGCAGTACTTC. Translated, it gives CASSLRSQGIPYEQYF.

The chain recombines TRBV5-6 with TRBJ2-3, with 10 bases lining up with TRBD2. Germline-derived CDR1 and CDR2 are SGHDT and YYEEEE. V trimming: 4 bases; J trimming: 3 bases; junction bases outside the gene matches: 5. The CDR3 consists of 15 residues. The CDR3: CASSGELAGTDTQYF. DNA of the CDR3: TGTGCCAGCAGCGGCGAACTAGCGGGGACAGATACGCAGTATTTT.

The rearrangement uses TRBV2 and TRBJ2-3; no clear D. V shed 4 bases and J shed 6 bases, with 5 bases lying between them. Germline CDR1 SNHLY, CDR2 FYNNEI. The CDR3 sequence is 11 residues long. The CDR3 bases are TGTGCCAGCAGTGTGCGGGATACGCAGTATTTT. Encoded protein: CASSVRDTQYF.

The chain joins TRBV6-5 to TRBJ2-7, with 8 bases aligning to TRBD1. CDR3 length equals 14 residues. V trimming: 6 bases; J trimming: 1 base; junction bases outside the gene matches: 5. The germline V gene encodes CDR1 MNHEY and CDR2 SVGAGI. In DNA form, the CDR3 reads TGTGCCAGCAGCCGCGGACAGGGTTCCTACGAGCAGTACTTC. Its protein product is CASSRGQGSYEQYF.

This clone has a single count. The chain uses TRBV5-1 and TRBJ2-1; the match to TRBD2 covers 15 bases. The CDR3 sequence is 19 residues long. Germline V CDR1 and CDR2: SGHRS, YFSETQ. J was trimmed by 7 bases and V by 3 bases; bases with no gene match: 14. Written as DNA, the CDR3 is TGCGCCAGCAGCTCTAGGACTAGCGGGGGGGCCGAAGTGAGTAATGAGCAGTTCTTC. As protein: CASSSRTSGGAEVSNEQFF.

The chain combines TRBV4-2 with TRBJ1-3; no clear D gene. The CDR3 covers 14 residues. V was pared by 0 bases and J by 0 bases, with 3 bases between. Germline CDR1 is LGHNA and CDR2 is YNFKEQ. CDR3 protein: CASSQELSGNTIYF. CDR3 bases: TGTGCCAGCAGCCAAGAACTCTCTGGAAACACCATATATTTT.

This chain uses TRBV24-1 with TRBJ2-7, with 10 bases matching TRBD1. The CDR3 extends over 16 amino acids. Trimming took 2 bases from V and 5 from J; bases not matched to a gene: 8. The germline gives CDR1 KGHDR, CDR2 SFDVKD. CDR3 sequence (DNA): TGTGCCACCAGTGATTCGAAAGACAGGGGGCAGGACGAGCAGTACTTC. This gives the protein CATSDSKDRGQDEQYF.

This clone showed up just a few times. The rearrangement joins TRBV9 to TRBJ1-6, with 8 bases that match TRBD1. The germline V gene encodes CDR1 SGDLS and CDR2 YYNGEE. CDR3 length: 14 amino acids. The V and J ends lost 4 bases and 10 bases, in that order; junction bases with no gene match: 7. This CDR3 reads CASSKGQGTSPLHF. The CDR3 coding sequence is TGTGCCAGCAGCAAAGGACAGGGTACGTCACCCCTCCACTTT. Based on the CDR3 plus reference TRBV9 and TRBJ1-6, the full variable domain is DSGVTQTPKHLITATGQRVTLRCSPRSGDLSVYWYQQSLDQGLQFLIQYYNGEERAKGNILERFSAQQFPDLHSELNLSSLELGDSALYFCASSKGQGTSPLHFGNGTRLTVT.

The chain couples TRBV3-1 (or the pseudogene TRBV3-2) to TRBJ1-6; unclear D gene. CDR3 length: 16 residues. CDR1 and CDR2 (germline): LGHDT, YNNKEL (reference sequence). The V end lost 4 bases, the J end lost 9 bases, and 19 bases lay between the germline ends. CDR3 residues: CASSRRSSSIGSPLHF. The DNA of the CDR3 is TGTGCCAGCAGCCGAAGGAGCTCCAGTATTGGTTCACCCCTCCACTTT.

This chain links TRBV12-3 or TRBV12-4 with TRBJ1-2; D is undetermined. The length of the CDR3 is 13 residues. Trimming removed 2 bases at V and 8 bases at J, with 12 bases between. CDR3 residues: CASSLPGSIGYTF. In nucleotides, the CDR3 is TGTGCCAGCAGTTTACCGGGATCGATAGGCTACACCTTC.

V is TRBV27 and J is TRBJ2-7; TRBD2 agrees at 10 bases. CDR1 and CDR2 from the germline V gene are MNHEY and SMNVEV (reference sequence). After removal of 8 bases from V and 3 bases from J, the junction contained 7 bases not matched to a gene. This CDR3 is built from 14 residues. CDR3 in amino acids: CASRVAGGLYEQYF. CDR3 DNA sequence: TGTGCCAGCCGAGTAGCGGGGGGACTCTACGAGCAGTACTTC.

This clone was observed once. The chain carries TRBV7-2 and TRBJ2-3, with TRBD2 matching 9 bases. The trim removed 5 bases at V and 4 bases at J, leaving 4 bases unmatched. Germline-derived CDR1 and CDR2 are SGHTA and FQGNSA. CDR3 size: 14 residues. The CDR3 DNA follows: TGTGCCAGCAGCCCGCGGGGGGGATCAGATACGCAGTATTTT. Its translation: CASSPRGGSDTQYF.

The chain uses TRBV6-5 and TRBJ2-7; tentative D call: TRBD1 (6 bases). Trimming removed 6 bases at V and 2 bases at J, with 11 bases between. The length of the CDR3 is 13 residues. Germline CDR1 and CDR2: MNHEY and SVGAGI. The CDR3 bases are TGTGCCAGCAGAGTCGGGACACCCTACGAGCAGTACTTC. Translating gives CASRVGTPYEQYF.

This rearrangement joins TRBV5-1 to TRBJ1-2; D is perhaps TRBD1 (5 bases). V lost 5 bases and J lost 3, with 11 bases in between. The CDR3 consists of 13 residues. Germline V gene sequence: CDR1 SGHRS, CDR2 YFSETQ. The CDR3 DNA reads as TGCGCCAGCAGTACGGACAAGTACTATGGCTACACCTTC. Its protein product is CASSTDKYYGYTF.